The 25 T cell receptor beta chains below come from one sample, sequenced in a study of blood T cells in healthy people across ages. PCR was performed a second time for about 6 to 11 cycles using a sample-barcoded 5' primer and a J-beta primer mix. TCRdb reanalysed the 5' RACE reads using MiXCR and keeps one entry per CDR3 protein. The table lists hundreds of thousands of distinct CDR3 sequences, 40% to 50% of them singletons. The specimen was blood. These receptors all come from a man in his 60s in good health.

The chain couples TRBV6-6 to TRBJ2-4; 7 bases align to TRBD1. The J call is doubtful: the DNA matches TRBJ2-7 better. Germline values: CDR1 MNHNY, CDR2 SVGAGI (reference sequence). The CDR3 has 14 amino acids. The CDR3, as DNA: TGTGCCAGCAGTCGGGACAGTTCGAGTCACGAGCAGTACTTC. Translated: CASSRDSSSHEQYF.

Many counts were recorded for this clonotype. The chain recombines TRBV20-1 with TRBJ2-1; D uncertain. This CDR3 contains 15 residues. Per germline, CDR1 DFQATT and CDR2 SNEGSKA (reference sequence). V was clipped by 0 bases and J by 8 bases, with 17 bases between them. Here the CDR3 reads CSARELVAPGDEQFF. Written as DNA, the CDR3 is TGCAGTGCTAGAGAGTTGGTAGCCCCTGGCGATGAGCAGTTCTTC.

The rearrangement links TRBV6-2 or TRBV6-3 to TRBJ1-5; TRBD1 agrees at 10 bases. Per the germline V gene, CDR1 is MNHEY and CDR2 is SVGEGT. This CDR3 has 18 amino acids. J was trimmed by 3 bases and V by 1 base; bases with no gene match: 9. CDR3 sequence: CASSYLKSGTGVNQPQHF. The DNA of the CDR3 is TGTGCCAGCAGTTACTTAAAAAGCGGGACAGGGGTCAATCAGCCCCAGCATTTT.

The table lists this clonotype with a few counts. The CDR3 sequence is CASSYYGQGMNTEAFF. In nucleotides, the CDR3 is TGTGCCAGCAGTTACTACGGACAGGGCATGAACACTGAAGCTTTCTTT. V is TRBV6-2 or TRBV6-3 and J is TRBJ1-1, with TRBD1 matching over 8 bases. The V gene end was trimmed by 1 base and the J gene end by 0 bases; junction bases not matched to a gene: 4. CDR3 length: 16 residues. Per germline, CDR1 MNHEY and CDR2 SVGEGT.

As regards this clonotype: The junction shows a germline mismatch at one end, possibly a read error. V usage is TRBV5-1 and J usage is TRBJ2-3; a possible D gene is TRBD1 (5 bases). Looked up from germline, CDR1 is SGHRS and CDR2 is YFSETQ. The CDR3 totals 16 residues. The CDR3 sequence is CTSEPTGAASTDTQYF. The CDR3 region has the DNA TGCACCAGCGAACCCACAGGAGCTGCTAGCACAGATACGCAGTATTTT.

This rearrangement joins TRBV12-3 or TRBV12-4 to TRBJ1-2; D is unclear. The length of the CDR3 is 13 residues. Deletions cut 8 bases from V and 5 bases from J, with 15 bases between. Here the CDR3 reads CASFVKGLYGYTF. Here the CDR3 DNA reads TGTGCCAGCTTCGTGAAGGGCCTTTATGGCTACACCTTC.

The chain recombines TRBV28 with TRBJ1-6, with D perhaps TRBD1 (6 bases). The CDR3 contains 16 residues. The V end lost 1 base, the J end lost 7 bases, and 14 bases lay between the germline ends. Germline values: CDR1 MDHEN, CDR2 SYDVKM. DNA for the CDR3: TGTGCCAGCAGTTTATCGAGACAGGCCCTAAATTCACCCCTCCACTTT. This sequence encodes CASSLSRQALNSPLHF. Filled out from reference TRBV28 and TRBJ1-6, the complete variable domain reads DVKVTQSSRYLVKRTGEKVFLECVQDMDHENMFWYRQDPGLGLRLIYFSYDVKMKEKGDIPEGYSVSREKKERFSLILESASTNQTSMYLCASSLSRQALNSPLHFGNGTRLTVT.

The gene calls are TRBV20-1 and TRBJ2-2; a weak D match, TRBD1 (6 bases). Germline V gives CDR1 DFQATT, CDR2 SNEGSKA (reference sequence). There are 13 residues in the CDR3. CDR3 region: CSNRASNTGELFF. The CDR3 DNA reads TGCAGCAACAGGGCCTCGAACACCGGGGAGCTGTTTTTT.

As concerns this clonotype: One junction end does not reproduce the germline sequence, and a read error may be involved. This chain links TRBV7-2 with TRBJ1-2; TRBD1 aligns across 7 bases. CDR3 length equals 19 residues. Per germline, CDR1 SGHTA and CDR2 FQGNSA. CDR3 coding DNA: TGTGTCAGCAGCTTAGTTCCTCTCTCCCGGGACAGCCACTCCTATGGCTACACCTTC. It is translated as CVSSLVPLSRDSHSYGYTF.

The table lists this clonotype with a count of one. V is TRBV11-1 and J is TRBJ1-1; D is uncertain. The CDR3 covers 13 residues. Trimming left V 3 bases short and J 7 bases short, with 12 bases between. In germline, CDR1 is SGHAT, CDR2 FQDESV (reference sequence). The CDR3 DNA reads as TGTGCCAGCAGCTTGCGGCAGATTGGTGAAGCTTTCTTT. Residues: CASSLRQIGEAFF.

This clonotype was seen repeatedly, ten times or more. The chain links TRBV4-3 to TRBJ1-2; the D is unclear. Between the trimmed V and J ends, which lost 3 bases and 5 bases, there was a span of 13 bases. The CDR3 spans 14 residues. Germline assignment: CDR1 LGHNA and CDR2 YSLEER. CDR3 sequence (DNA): TGCGCCAGCAGCCATCGCGACGGACCGTATGGCTACACCTTC. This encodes CASSHRDGPYGYTF.

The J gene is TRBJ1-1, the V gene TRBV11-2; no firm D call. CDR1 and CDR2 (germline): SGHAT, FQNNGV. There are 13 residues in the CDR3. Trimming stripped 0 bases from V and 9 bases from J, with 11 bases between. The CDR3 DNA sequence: TGTGCCAGCAGCTTAGACCAGTCCTATCAAGCTTTCTTT. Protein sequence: CASSLDQSYQAFF.

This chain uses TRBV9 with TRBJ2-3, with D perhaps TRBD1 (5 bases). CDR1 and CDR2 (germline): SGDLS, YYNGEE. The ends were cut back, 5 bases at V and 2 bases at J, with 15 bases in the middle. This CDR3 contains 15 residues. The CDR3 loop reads CASSTYQGNTDTQYF. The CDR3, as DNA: TGTGCCAGCAGTACTTATCAGGGAAACACAGATACGCAGTATTTT.

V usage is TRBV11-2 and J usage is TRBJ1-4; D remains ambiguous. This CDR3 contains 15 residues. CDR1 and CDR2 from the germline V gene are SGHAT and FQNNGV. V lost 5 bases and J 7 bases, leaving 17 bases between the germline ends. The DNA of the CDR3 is TGTGCCAGCAGCCCCTCCGGGATCCCGGGTGAAAAACTGTTTTTT. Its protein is CASSPSGIPGEKLFF.

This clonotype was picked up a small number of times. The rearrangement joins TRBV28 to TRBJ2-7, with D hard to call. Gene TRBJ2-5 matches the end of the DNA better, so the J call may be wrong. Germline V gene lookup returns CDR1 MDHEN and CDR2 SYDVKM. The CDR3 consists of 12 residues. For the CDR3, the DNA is TGTGCCAGCAGTTTAAATGAGGAGACCCAGTACTTC. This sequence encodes CASSLNEETQYF.

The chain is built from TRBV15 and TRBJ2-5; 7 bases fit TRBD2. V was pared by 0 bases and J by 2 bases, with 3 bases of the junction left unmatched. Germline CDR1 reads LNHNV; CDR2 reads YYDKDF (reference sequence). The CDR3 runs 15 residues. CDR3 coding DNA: TGTGCCACCAGCAGAGATGGACTAGAGCAAGAGACCCAGTACTTC. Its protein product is CATSRDGLEQETQYF.

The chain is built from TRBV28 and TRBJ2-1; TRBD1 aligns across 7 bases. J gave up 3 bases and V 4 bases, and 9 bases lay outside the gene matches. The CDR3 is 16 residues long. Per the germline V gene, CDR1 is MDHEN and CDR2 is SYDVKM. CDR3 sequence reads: CASSSHHRGHYNEQFF. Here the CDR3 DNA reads TGTGCCAGCAGTTCCCACCACAGGGGCCACTACAATGAGCAGTTCTTC. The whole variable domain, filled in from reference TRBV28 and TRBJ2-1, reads DVKVTQSSRYLVKRTGEKVFLECVQDMDHENMFWYRQDPGLGLRLIYFSYDVKMKEKGDIPEGYSVSREKKERFSLILESASTNQTSMYLCASSSHHRGHYNEQFFGPGTRLTVL.

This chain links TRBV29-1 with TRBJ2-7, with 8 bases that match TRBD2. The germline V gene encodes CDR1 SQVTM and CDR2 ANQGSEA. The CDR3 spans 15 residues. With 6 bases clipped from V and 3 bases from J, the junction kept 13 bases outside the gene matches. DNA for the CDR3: TGCAGCGTCCAAGCGGGGGCTTCTTTCGGCTACGAGCAGTACTTC. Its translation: CSVQAGASFGYEQYF.

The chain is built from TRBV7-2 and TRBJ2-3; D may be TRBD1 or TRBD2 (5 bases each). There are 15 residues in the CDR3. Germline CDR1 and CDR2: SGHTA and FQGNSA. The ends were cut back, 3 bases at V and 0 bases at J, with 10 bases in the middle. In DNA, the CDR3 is TGTGCCAGCAGCTTCAGGGAGACTAGCACAGATACGCAGTATTTT. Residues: CASSFRETSTDTQYF.

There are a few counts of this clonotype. DNA of the CDR3: TGTGCCAGCAGCGCCGGGGACAGGGCCTACGAGCAGTACTTC. Protein: CASSAGDRAYEQYF. This sequence joins TRBV6-5 and TRBJ2-7; 9 bases match TRBD1. CDR1 is MNHEY, CDR2 SVGAGI, per germline. V shed 6 bases and J 2 bases; nucleotides not matched to a gene: 5. The CDR3 loop spans 14 amino acids.

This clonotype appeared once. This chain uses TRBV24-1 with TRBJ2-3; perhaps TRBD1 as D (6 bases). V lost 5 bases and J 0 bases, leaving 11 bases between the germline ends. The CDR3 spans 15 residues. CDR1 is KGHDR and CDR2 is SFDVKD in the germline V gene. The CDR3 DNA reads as TGTGCCACCAGTGCTGGGGGCGTGAGCACAGATACGCAGTATTTT. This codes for CATSAGGVSTDTQYF.

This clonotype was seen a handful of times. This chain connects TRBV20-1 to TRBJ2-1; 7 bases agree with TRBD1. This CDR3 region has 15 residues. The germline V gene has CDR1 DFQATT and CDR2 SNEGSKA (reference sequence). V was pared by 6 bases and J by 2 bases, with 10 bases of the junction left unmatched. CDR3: CSARWTGLPYNEQFF. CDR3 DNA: TGCAGTGCCCGATGGACAGGCTTGCCCTACAATGAGCAGTTCTTC.

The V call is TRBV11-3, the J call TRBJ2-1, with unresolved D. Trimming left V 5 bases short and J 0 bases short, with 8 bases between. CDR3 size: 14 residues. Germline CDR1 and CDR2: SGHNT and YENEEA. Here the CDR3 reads CASSPKGSYNEQFF. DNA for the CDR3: TGTGCCAGCAGCCCCAAGGGCTCCTACAATGAGCAGTTCTTC.

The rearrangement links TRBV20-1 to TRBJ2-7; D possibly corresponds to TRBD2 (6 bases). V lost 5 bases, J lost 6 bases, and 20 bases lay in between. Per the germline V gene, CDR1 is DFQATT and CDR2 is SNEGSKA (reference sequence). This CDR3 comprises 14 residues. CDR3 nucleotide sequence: TGCAGTGCTCGCGCCGGGACTTATCAGGGCGAGCAGTACTTC. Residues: CSARAGTYQGEQYF.

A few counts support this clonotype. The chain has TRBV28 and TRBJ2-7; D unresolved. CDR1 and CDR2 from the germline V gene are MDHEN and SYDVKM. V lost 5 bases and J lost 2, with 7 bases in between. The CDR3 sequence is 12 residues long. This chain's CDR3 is CASSQSPYEQYF. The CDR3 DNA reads TGTGCCAGCAGTCAATCCCCCTACGAGCAGTACTTC.